The 17 T cell receptor beta chains in this list originate from one sample, sequenced in a study of CD8+CD57+ T cells in acquired aplastic anemia. Only patients with CD8+CD57+ cell expansion on flow cytometry were chosen for sequencing. Template material for TCR beta VDJ and CDR3 profiling consisted of genomic DNA. TCRdb processed the reads anew with MiXCR; each CDR3 protein has one entry. The sample records around 430,000 distinct CDR3 sequences, approximately 33% being singletons. Sequenced material: sorted CD4+, CD8+, or CD8+CD57+ T cells (not recorded which) from PBMCs. All receptors come from a human donor with aplastic anemia.

There are many counts of this clonotype. J is TRBJ2-6 and V is TRBV2; no firm D call. Trimming removed 4 bases from V and 0 bases from J, with 16 bases in between. The germline gives CDR1 SNHLY, CDR2 FYNNEI. This CDR3 comprises 18 residues. CDR3 residues: CASSVRKQTLSGANVLTF. In DNA form, the CDR3 reads TGTGCCAGCAGTGTTCGGAAACAGACTCTCTCTGGGGCCAACGTCCTGACTTTC.

V usage is TRBV19 and J usage is TRBJ1-6, with 8 nucleotides matching TRBD1. The CDR3 extends over 13 amino acids. Losses at the gene ends were 6 bases for V and 8 bases for J; bases not matched to a gene: 3. From germline, CDR1 is LNHDA and CDR2 SQIVND (reference sequence). This CDR3 reads CASRGQDYSPLHF. The CDR3 region has the DNA TGTGCCAGTAGGGGACAGGATTATTCACCCCTCCACTTT.

The V and J genes are TRBV5-5 and TRBJ1-2, with D maybe TRBD1 (5 bases). The CDR3 sequence is 15 residues long. V lost 0 bases to trimming and J lost 4 bases, with 13 bases between them. Germline CDR1 is SGHKS and CDR2 is YYEKEE (reference sequence). The CDR3 sequence is CASSLGDPTIYGYTF. As DNA, the CDR3 is TGTGCCAGCAGCTTGGGGGACCCGACGATCTATGGCTACACCTTC. Full variable domain (outside the CDR3, taken from reference TRBV5-5 and TRBJ1-2): DAGVTQSPTHLIKTRGQQVTLRCSPISGHKSVSWYQQVLGQGPQFIFQYYEKEERGRGNFPDRFSARQFPNYSSELNVNALLLGDSALYLCASSLGDPTIYGYTFGSGTRLTVV.

This clonotype was observed many times. The chain carries TRBV20-1 and TRBJ1-5; 7 bases align to TRBD1. With V trimmed by 5 bases and J by 3 bases, 4 bases remained unmatched. Germline loops: CDR1 DFQATT, CDR2 SNEGSKA (reference sequence). The CDR3 length is 13 residues. CDR3 nucleotides: TGCAGTGCTGAGGACAGGACCAATCAGCCCCAGCATTTT. As protein: CSAEDRTNQPQHF.

This clonotype was picked up many times. V usage is TRBV4-3 and J usage is TRBJ1-2; D is undetermined. V was shortened by 1 base and J by 4 bases, with 7 bases between the two germline ends. CDR1 LGHNA and CDR2 YSLEER come from the germline V gene. The length of the CDR3 is 13 residues. The CDR3 bases are TGCGCCAGCAGCCAAGTCACTAGCTATGGCTACACCTTC. This translates into CASSQVTSYGYTF.

This clonotype has a count of ten or more. This chain links TRBV20-1 with TRBJ1-2, with 8 positions matching TRBD1. J gave up 2 bases and V 6 bases, and 5 bases lay outside the gene matches. The CDR3 extends over 13 amino acids. Germline CDR1 is DFQATT and CDR2 is SNEGSKA (reference sequence). CDR3 residues: CSARGTGNYGYTF. DNA for the CDR3: TGCAGTGCACGGGGGACAGGCAACTATGGCTACACCTTC.

The chain is built from TRBV7-8 and TRBJ1-1; 12 nucleotides align to TRBD1. Per the germline V gene, CDR1 is SGHVS and CDR2 is FQNEAQ. The CDR3 contains 17 residues. The V gene end was trimmed by 3 bases and the J gene end by 6 bases; junction bases not matched to a gene: 11. The CDR3 is CASSLTPGQGANAEAFF. In DNA, the CDR3 is TGTGCCAGCAGCTTGACCCCGGGACAGGGGGCCAACGCTGAAGCTTTCTTT.

This clonotype appeared many times. Here the CDR3 DNA reads TGCAGTGCTAGACAAGGGACAGGATATTCACCCCTCCACTTT. Residues: CSARQGTGYSPLHF. This sequence joins TRBV20-1 and TRBJ1-6; 8 nucleotides line up with TRBD1. V dropped 2 bases and J dropped 8; count of bases not matched to a gene: 5. The germline V gene encodes CDR1 DFQATT and CDR2 SNEGSKA (reference sequence). This CDR3 has 14 residues.

The rearrangement joins TRBV6-1 to TRBJ2-2; D is tentatively TRBD1 or TRBD2 (5 bases each). Germline CDR1 is MNHNS and CDR2 is SASEGT. This CDR3 is 18 amino acids long. V shed 6 bases and J shed 1 base, with 21 bases lying between them. The CDR3 region is CASRSYRGRQVNTGELFF. CDR3 nucleotide sequence: TGTGCCAGCAGATCTTACCGGGGCCGGCAGGTGAACACCGGGGAGCTGTTTTTT.

J is TRBJ1-4 and V is TRBV28; TRBD1 might be the D (5 bases). V shed 8 bases and J shed 8 bases, with 12 bases lying between them. Looked up from germline, CDR1 is MDHEN and CDR2 is SYDVKM. CDR3 length equals 12 residues. DNA for the CDR3: TGTGCCAGCGCTGATTGGGGCGAAAAACTGTTTTTT. It encodes CASADWGEKLFF.

The V and J genes are TRBV15 and TRBJ2-7; 7 bases line up with TRBD1. CDR1 is LNHNV and CDR2 is YYDKDF in the germline V gene (reference sequence). V trimming: 3 bases; J trimming: 2 bases; junction bases outside the gene matches: 10. The CDR3 covers 16 residues. In DNA form, the CDR3 reads TGTGCCACCAGCAGTTCCCCGAGGCAGGGGGCCTACGAGCAGTACTTC. It codes for CATSSSPRQGAYEQYF.

The chain couples TRBV25-1 to TRBJ1-2; D is unclear. Trimming pared 5 bases from V and 8 bases from J, leaving 15 bases between. From germline, CDR1 is MGHDK and CDR2 SYGVNS. CDR3 length equals 13 residues. CDR3 protein: CASSLTPVYGYTF. The CDR3 region has the DNA TGTGCCAGCAGTCTTACTCCCGTCTACGGCTACACCTTC.

This clonotype was seen ten or more times. CDR3 sequence reads: CASSSRAYTPLHF. CDR3 coding DNA: TGTGCCAGTAGCTCCAGGGCTTATACACCCCTCCACTTT. This chain connects TRBV19 to TRBJ1-6; D is possibly TRBD1 (5 bases). CDR1 is LNHDA and CDR2 is SQIVND in the germline V gene (reference sequence). Trimming shortened V by 6 bases and J by 11 bases, and 14 bases separated the two germline ends. The CDR3 length is 13 residues.

The chain links TRBV11-1 to TRBJ2-5; D possibly matches TRBD1 or TRBD2 (5 bases each). CDR1 and CDR2 (germline): SGHAT, FQDESV (reference sequence). The CDR3 loop spans 15 amino acids. V was pared by 8 bases and J by 3 bases, with 19 bases between. The CDR3 sequence: CASSASTGTKETQYF. CDR3 nucleotide sequence: TGTGCCAGCTCAGCATCAACCGGGACGAAAGAGACCCAGTACTTC.

The V and J genes are TRBV24-1 and TRBJ1-2, with D perhaps TRBD1 (6 bases). Per the germline V gene, CDR1 is KGHDR and CDR2 is SFDVKD. The CDR3 extends over 15 amino acids. V gave up 12 bases and J gave up 4 bases, with 23 bases separating them. This CDR3 is CAVHRANTGVYGYTF. The CDR3 nucleotides read TGTGCCGTACACAGGGCCAATACAGGAGTCTATGGCTACACCTTC.

This clonotype occurred many times. This sequence joins TRBV12-3 or TRBV12-4 and TRBJ1-6, with D possibly TRBD1 on 5 matching bases. The CDR3 consists of 13 residues. V was cut by 1 base and J by 9 bases, with 7 bases left in between. The CDR3 nucleotides are TGTGCCAGCAGTTTAGGACAGCTTTCACCCCTCCACTTT. Its protein product is CASSLGQLSPLHF.

This clonotype has at least ten counts. The CDR3 sequence: CASSQGGGPGELFF. CDR3 DNA: TGCGCCAGCAGCCAAGGGGGAGGACCCGGGGAGCTGTTTTTT. The V and J genes are TRBV4-1 and TRBJ2-2; perhaps TRBD2 as D (6 bases). CDR1 and CDR2 (germline): MGHRA, YSYEKL. V was shortened by 1 base and J by 6 bases, with 9 bases between the two germline ends. The CDR3 loop spans 14 amino acids.